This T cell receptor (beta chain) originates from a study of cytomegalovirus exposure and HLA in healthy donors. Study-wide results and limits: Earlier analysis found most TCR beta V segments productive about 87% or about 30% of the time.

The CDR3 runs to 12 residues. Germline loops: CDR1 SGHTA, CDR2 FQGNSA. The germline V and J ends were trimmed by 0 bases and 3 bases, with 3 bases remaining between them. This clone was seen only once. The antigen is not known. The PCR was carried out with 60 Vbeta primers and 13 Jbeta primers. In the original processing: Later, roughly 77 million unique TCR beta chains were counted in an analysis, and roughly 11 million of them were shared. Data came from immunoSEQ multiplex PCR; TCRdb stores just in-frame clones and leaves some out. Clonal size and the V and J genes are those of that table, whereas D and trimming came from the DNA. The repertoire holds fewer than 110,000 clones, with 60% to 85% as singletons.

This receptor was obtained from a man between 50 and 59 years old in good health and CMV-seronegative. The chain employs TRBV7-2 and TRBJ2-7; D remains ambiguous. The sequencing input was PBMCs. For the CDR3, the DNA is TGTGCCAGCAGCTTAGCGCGCTACGAGCAGTACTTC. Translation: CASSLARYEQYF.